This T cell receptor (beta chain) was sequenced for a study of cytomegalovirus exposure and HLA in healthy donors. Comments on this clone: Its target is not known.

The CDR3 consists of 15 residues. The germline CDR1 and CDR2 sequences are LGHNA and YNFKEQ. With 0 bases clipped from V and 3 bases from J, the junction kept 2 bases outside the gene matches. General study results and limits: Several of the most significant clusters appeared linked to common viral pathogens, based on a later analysis. Sequencing likely caused a cluster of highly shared sequence variants. Productive status was seen about 87% or about 30% of the time for most TCR beta V segments in an earlier analysis.

13 Jbeta primers and 60 Vbeta primers were used for the PCR. Here immunoSEQ multiplex PCR was the method, and the copy in TCRdb shows in-frame clones only, minus some. The sample table sets out about 160,000 clones. The sequenced material came from PBMCs. The gene calls are TRBV4-2 and TRBJ1-5; 7 nucleotides align to TRBD1. The receptor was isolated from a woman aged 55-75 years in good health and CMV-seronegative. The CDR3 spells CASSQDGQDNQPQHF. The CDR3 DNA reads TGTGCCAGCAGCCAAGACGGACAGGACAATCAGCCCCAGCATTTT.